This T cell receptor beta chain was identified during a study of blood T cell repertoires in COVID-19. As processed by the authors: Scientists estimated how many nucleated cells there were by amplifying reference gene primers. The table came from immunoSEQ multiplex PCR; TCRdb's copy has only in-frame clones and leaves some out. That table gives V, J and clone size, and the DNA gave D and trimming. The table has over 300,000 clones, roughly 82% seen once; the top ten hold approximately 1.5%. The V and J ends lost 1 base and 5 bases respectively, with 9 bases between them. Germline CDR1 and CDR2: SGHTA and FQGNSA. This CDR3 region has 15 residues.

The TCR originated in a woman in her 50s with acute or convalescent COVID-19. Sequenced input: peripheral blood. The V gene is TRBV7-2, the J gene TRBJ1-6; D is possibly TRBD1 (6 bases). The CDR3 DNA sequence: TGTGCCAGCAGCTTAGTATGGACAGATAATTCACCCCTCCACTTT. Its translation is CASSLVWTDNSPLHF. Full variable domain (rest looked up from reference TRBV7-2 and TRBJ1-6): GAGVSQSPSNKVTEKGKDVELRCDPISGHTALYWYRQSLGQGLEFLIYFQGNSAPDKSGLPSDRFSAERTGGSVSTLTIQRTQQEDSAVYLCASSLVWTDNSPLHFGNGTRLTVT.